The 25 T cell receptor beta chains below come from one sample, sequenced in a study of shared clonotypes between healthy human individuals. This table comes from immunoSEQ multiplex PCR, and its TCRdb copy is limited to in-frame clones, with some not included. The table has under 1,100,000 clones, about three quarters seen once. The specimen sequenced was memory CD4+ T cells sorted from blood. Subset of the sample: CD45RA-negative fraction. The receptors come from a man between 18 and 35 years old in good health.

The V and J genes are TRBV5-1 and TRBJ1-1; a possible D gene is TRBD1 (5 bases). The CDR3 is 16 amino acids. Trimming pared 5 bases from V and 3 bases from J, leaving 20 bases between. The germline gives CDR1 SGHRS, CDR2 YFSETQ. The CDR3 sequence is CASSPDVGGAYTEAFF. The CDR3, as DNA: TGCGCCAGCAGTCCCGACGTAGGCGGGGCATACACTGAAGCTTTCTTT.

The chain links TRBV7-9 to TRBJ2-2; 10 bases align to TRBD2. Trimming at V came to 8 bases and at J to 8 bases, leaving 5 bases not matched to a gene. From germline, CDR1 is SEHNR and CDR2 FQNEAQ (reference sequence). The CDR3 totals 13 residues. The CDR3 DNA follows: TGTGCCAGCGAACTAGCGGGAATAGGGGAGCTGTTTTTT. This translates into CASELAGIGELFF.

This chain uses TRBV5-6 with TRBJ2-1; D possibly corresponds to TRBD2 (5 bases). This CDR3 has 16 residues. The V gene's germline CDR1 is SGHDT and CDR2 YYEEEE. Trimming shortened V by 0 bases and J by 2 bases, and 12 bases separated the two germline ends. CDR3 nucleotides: TGTGCCAGCAGCTTGGGACCCCCGGGGACCTACAATGAGCAGTTCTTC. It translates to CASSLGPPGTYNEQFF.

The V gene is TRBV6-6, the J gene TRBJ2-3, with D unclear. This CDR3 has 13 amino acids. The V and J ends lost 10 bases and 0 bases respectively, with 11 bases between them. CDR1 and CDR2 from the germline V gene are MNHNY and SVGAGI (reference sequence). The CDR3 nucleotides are TGTGCCACCCTCACCTCGAGCACAGATACGCAGTATTTT. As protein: CATLTSSTDTQYF.

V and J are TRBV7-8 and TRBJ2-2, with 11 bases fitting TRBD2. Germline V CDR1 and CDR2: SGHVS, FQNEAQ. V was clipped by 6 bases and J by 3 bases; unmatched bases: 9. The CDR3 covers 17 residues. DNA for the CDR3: TGTGCCAGCAGAAGTAGCGGGGGGGCCCCTCACACCGGGGAGCTGTTTTTT. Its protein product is CASRSSGGAPHTGELFF.

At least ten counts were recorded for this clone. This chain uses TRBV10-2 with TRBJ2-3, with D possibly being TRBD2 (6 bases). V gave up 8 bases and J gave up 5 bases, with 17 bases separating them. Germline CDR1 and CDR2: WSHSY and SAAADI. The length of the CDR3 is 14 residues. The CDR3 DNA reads TGCGCCAGCCGGGGCGGACTATTGCGAGATACGCAGTATTTT. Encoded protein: CASRGGLLRDTQYF.

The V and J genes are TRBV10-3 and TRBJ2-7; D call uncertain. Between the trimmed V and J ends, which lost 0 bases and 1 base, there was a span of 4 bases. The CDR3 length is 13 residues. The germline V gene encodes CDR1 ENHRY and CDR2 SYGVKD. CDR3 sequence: CAISESGSYEQYF. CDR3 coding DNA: TGTGCCATCAGTGAGTCGGGGTCCTACGAGCAGTACTTC.

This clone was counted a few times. The CDR3: CASSLRGKAYEQYF. The CDR3 bases are TGTGCCAGCAGCTTAAGAGGGAAAGCCTACGAGCAGTACTTC. V usage is TRBV7-3 and J usage is TRBJ2-7; perhaps TRBD2 as D (5 bases). Germline V gene sequence: CDR1 SGHTA, CDR2 FQGTGA. Trimming removed 1 base at V and 2 bases at J, with 9 bases between. CDR3 length equals 14 residues.

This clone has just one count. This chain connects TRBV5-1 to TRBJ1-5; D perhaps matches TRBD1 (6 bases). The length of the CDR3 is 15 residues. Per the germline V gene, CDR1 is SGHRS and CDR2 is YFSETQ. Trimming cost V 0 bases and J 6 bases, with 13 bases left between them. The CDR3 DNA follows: TGCGCCAGCAGCTTGGACCCGGGGGCGGGTCAGCCCCAGCATTTT. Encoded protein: CASSLDPGAGQPQHF.

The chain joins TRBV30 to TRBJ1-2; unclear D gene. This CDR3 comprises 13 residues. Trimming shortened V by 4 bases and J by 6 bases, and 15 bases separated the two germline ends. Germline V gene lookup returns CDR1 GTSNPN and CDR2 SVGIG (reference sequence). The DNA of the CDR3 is TGTGCCTGGAATTTCAAGGCCCGGGATGGCTACACCTTC. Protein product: CAWNFKARDGYTF.

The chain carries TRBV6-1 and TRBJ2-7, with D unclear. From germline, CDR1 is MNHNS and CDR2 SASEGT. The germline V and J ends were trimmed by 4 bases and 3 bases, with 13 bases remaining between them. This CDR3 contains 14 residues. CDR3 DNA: TGTGCCAGCAGTGGAGAAAGGGCGAACTACGAGCAGTACTTC. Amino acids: CASSGERANYEQYF.

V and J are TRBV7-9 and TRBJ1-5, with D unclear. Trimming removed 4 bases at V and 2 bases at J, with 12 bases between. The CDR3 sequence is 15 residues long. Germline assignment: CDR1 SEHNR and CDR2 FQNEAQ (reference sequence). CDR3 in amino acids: CASSSGTQGNQPQHF. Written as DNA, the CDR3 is TGTGCCAGCAGCTCGGGCACCCAGGGCAATCAGCCCCAGCATTTT. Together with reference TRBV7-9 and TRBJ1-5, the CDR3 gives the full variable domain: DTGVSQNPRHKITKRGQNVTFRCDPISEHNRLYWYRQTLGQGPEFLTYFQNEAQLEKSRLLSDRFSAERPKGSFSTLEIQRTEQGDSAMYLCASSSGTQGNQPQHFGDGTRLSIL.

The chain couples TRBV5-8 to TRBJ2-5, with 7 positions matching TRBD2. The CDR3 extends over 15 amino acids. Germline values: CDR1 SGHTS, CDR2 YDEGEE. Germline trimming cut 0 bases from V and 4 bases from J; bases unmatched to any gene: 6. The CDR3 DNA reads TGTGCCAGCAGCTTGGGGGACCGCGGGGGAGAGACCCAGTACTTC. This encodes CASSLGDRGGETQYF. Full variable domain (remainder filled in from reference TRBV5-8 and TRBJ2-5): EAGVTQSPTHLIKTRGQQATLRCSPISGHTSVYWYQQALGLGLQFLLWYDEGEERNRGNFPPRFSGRQFPNYSSELNVNALELEDSALYLCASSLGDRGGETQYFGPGTRLLVL.

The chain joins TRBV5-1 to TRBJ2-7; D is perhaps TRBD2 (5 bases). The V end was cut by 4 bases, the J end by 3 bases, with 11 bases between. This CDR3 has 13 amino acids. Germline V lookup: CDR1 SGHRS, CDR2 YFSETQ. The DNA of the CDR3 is TGCGCCAGCAGCCTTCTACGGGGCTACGAGCAGTACTTC. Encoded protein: CASSLLRGYEQYF. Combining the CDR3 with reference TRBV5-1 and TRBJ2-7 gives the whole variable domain KAGVTQTPRYLIKTRGQQVTLSCSPISGHRSVSWYQQTPGQGLQFLFEYFSETQRNKGNFPGRFSGRQFSNSRSEMNVSTLELGDSALYLCASSLLRGYEQYFGPGTRLTVT.

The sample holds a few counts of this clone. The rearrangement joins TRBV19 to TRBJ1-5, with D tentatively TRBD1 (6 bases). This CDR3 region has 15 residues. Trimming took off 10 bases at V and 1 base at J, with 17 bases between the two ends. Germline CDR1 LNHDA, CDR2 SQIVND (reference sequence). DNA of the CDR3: TGTGCCACTAGGGATACAGGGCACAGCAATCAGCCCCAGCATTTT. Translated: CATRDTGHSNQPQHF.

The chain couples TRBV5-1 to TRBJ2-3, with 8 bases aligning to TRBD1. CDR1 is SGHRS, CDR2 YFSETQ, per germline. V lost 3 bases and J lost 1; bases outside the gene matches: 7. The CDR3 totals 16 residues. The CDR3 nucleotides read TGCGCCAGCAGCTATCAATCGACAGGGGGCACAGATACGCAGTATTTT. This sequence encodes CASSYQSTGGTDTQYF.

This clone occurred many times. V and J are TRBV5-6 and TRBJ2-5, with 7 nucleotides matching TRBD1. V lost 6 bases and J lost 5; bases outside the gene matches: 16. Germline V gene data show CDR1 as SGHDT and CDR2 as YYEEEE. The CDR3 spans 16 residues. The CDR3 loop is CASTPGDSGRRETQYF. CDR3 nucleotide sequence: TGTGCCAGCACCCCCGGGGACAGTGGGCGTCGGGAGACCCAGTACTTC.

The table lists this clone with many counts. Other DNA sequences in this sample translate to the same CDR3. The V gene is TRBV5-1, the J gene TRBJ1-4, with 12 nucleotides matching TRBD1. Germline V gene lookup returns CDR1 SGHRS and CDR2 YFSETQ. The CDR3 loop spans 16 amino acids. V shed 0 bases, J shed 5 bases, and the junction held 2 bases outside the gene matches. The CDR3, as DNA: TGCGCCAGCAGCTTGGCGGGGACAGGGGGCAATGAAAAACTGTTTTTT. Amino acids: CASSLAGTGGNEKLFF. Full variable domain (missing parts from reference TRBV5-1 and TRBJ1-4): KAGVTQTPRYLIKTRGQQVTLSCSPISGHRSVSWYQQTPGQGLQFLFEYFSETQRNKGNFPGRFSGRQFSNSRSEMNVSTLELGDSALYLCASSLAGTGGNEKLFFGSGTQLSVL.

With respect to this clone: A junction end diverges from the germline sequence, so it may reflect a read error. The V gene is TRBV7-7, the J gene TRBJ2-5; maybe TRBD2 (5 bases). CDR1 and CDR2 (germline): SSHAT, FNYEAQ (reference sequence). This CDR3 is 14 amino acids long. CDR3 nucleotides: TGTGCTAGCAGCTTAAATCCGGGCGGGGAGACCCAGTACTTC. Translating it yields CASSLNPGGETQYF.

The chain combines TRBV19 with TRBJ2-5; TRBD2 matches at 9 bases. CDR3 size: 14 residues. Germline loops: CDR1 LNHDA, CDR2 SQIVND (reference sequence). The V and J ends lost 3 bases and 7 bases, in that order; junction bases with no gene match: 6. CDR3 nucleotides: TGTGCCAGTAGTATGGCGGGGGGGGATGGGACCCAGTACTTC. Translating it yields CASSMAGGDGTQYF.

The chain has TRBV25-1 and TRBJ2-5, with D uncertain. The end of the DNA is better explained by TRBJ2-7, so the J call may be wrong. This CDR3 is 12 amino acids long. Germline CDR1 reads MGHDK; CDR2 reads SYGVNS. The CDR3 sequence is CASTSPSREQYF. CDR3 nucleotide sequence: TGTGCCAGCACCTCCCCGAGCCGCGAGCAGTACTTC.

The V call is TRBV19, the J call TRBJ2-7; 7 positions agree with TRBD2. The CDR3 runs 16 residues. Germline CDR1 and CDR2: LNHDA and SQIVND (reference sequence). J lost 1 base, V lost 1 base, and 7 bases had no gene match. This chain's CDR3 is CASSIAIGGGSYEQYF. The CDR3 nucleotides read TGTGCCAGTAGTATAGCTATAGGCGGGGGATCCTACGAGCAGTACTTC.

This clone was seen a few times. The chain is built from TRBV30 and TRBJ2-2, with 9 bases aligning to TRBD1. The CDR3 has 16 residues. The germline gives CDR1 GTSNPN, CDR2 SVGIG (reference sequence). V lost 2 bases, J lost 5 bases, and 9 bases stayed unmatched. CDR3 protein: CAWSTEGTGNTGELFF. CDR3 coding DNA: TGTGCCTGGAGTACAGAAGGGACAGGGAATACCGGGGAGCTGTTTTTT. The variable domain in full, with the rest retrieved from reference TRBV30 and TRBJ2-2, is SQTIHQWPATLVQPVGSPLSLECTVEGTSNPNLYWYRQAAGRGLQLLFYSVGIGQISSEVPQNLSASRPQDRQFILSSKKLLLSDSGFYLCAWSTEGTGNTGELFFGEGSRLTVL.

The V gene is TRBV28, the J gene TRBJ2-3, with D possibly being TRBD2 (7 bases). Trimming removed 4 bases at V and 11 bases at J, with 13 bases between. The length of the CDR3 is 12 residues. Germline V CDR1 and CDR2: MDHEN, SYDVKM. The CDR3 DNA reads TGTGCCAGCAGTTCAACAGGGAGGGGGCAGTATTTT. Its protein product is CASSSTGRGQYF. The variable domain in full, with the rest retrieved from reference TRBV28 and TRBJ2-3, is DVKVTQSSRYLVKRTGEKVFLECVQDMDHENMFWYRQDPGLGLRLIYFSYDVKMKEKGDIPEGYSVSREKKERFSLILESASTNQTSMYLCASSSTGRGQYFGPGTRLTVL.

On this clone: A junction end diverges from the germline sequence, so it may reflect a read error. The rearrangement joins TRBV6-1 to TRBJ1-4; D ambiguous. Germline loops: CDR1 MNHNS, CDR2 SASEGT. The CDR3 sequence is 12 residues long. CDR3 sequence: CASSEPPGPGVF. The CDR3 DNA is TGTGCCAGCAGTGAACCACCGGGCCCTGGGGTTTTT.